Included here is one TCR beta chain sequence, with context. Its specificity is not known. The V gene's germline CDR1 is SGHNT and CDR2 YYREEE (reference sequence). V gave up 2 bases and J gave up 0 bases; unmatched junction bases: 2. The CDR3 has 16 residues. Method: immunoSEQ multiplex PCR; TCRdb's copy keeps in-frame clones and lacks some. This repertoire shows over 110,000 clones, 84% found once; its top ten account for more than 1.4%. This record belongs to a study of cytomegalovirus exposure and HLA in healthy donors. Across the whole study: The roughly 110 validation repertoires matched the approximately 670 first-cohort repertoires in platform, a later analysis reported.

Study findings and constraints: According to a later analysis, TCR clusters from the first cohort tended to co-occur in the 110 or so validation repertoires. A few chains linked to CMV were shown in vitro to be specific for CMV antigens.

Sequencing was performed on PBMCs. The chain uses TRBV5-4 and TRBJ2-3, with 11 bases matching TRBD2. This receptor was identified in a woman aged 30 to 39 in good health and CMV-seronegative. This chain's CDR3 is CASSLTSGGSTDTQYF. The DNA for the CDR3 is TGTGCCAGCAGCTTAACTAGCGGGGGTAGCACAGATACGCAGTATTTT. Drawing the rest from reference TRBV5-4 and TRBJ2-3, the complete variable domain is ETGVTQSPTHLIKTRGQQVTLRCSSQSGHNTVSWYQQALGQGPQFIFQYYREEENGRGNFPPRFSGLQFPNYSSELNVNALELDDSALYLCASSLTSGGSTDTQYFGPGTRLTVL.